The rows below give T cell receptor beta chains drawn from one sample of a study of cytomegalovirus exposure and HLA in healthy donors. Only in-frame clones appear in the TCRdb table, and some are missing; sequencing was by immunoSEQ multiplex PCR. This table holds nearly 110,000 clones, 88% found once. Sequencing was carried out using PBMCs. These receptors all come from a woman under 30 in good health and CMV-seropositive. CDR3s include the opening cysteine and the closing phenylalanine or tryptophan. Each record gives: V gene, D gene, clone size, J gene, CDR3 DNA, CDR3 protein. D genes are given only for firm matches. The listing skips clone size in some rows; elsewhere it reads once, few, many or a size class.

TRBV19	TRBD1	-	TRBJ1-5	TGTGCCAGTCACGCGACAGGGGTCAATAATCAGCCCCAGCATTTT	CASHATGVNNQPQHF
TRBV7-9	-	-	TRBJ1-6	TGTGCCAGCAGCTGGCCTACGACTGCCTCAAGCTCCTATAATTCACCCCTCCACTTT	CASSWPTTASSSYNSPLHF
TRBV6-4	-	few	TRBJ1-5	TGTGCCAGCAGTTTCTCGGGGGAAGGCAATCAGCCCCAGCATTTT	CASSFSGEGNQPQHF
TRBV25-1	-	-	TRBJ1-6	TGTGCCAGCCAGCCTGCGGGTTCACCCCTCCACTTT	CASQPAGSPLHF
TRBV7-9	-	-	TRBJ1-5	TGTGCCAGCAGCTCCGGTTATAGCAATCAGCCCCAGCATTTT	CASSSGYSNQPQHF
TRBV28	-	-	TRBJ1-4	TGTGCCAGCAGTGGGGCATGGGGTGAAAAACTGTTTTTT	CASSGAWGEKLFF
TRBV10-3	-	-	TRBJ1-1	TGTGCCATCGCGGCAGAGCCCGCTGAAGCTTTCTTT	CAIAAEPAEAFF
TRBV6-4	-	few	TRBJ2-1	TGTGCCAGCAGTCGAGACGGGGGAGACTCCTACAATGAGCAGTTCTTC	CASSRDGGDSYNEQFF
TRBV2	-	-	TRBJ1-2	TGTGCCATTTCGGACAGTTCCTATGGCTACACCTTC	CAISDSSYGYTF
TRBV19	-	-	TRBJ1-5	TGTGCCAGTAGGTCGGCAGGCTATCAGCCCCAGCATTTT	CASRSAGYQPQHF
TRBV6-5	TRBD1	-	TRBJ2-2	TGTGCCAGCAGGGACAGGGACACCGGGGAGCTGTTTTTT	CASRDRDTGELFF
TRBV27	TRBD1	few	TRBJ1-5	TGTGCCAGCAGTTTATCGTGGACAGGGGGCTCTCGTCAGCCCCAGCATTTT	CASSLSWTGGSRQPQHF
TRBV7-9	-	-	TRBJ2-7	TGTGCCAGCAGCCGAGACAGGCAAAGCTCCTACGAGCAGTACTTC	CASSRDRQSSYEQYF
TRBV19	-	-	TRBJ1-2	TGTGCCAGTAGTATCAATCAGGGTTATGCAAATGGCTACACCTTC	CASSINQGYANGYTF
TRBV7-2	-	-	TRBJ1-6	TGTGCCAGCAGCTTAAACAGTCCGCAGAACTCACCCCTCCACTTT	CASSLNSPQNSPLHF
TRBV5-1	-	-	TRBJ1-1	TGCGCCAGCAGCGTTGGCCGGGGTCTTGCCCAAATGAACACTGAAGCTTTCTTT	CASSVGRGLAQMNTEAFF
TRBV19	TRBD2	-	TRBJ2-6	TGTGCCACCCAATCGACTAGCGGGTTGTTATATCCTGGGGCCAACGTCCTGACTTTC	CATQSTSGLLYPGANVLTF
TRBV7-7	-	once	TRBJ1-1	TGTGCTAGCAGCTTGACAGAGAACACTGAAGCTTTCTTT	CASSLTENTEAFF
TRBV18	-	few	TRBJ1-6	TGTGCCAGCTCACCTCAACACAATTCACCCCTCCACTTT	CASSPQHNSPLHF
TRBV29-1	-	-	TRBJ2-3	TGCAGCGCAAGAGAGGCAGGGGCCACAGATACGCAGTATTTT	CSAREAGATDTQYF
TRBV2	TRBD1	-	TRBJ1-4	TGTGCCAGCAAACTGGACAGGGTCCGGACTAATGAAAAACTGTTTTTT	CASKLDRVRTNEKLFF
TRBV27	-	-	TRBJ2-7	TGTGCCAGCAGTTTATCGGGGGGACAGATCTCCTACGAGCAGTACTTC	CASSLSGGQISYEQYF
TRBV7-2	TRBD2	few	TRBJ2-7	TGTGCCAGCAGCTTAGGACTAGCGGGGTCGGACGAGCAGTACTTC	CASSLGLAGSDEQYF
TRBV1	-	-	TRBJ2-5	TGCACCAGCAGACCAGGAGCGGGACAGGGACAAGAGACCCAGTACTTC	CTSRPGAGQGQETQYF
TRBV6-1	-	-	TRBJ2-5	TGTGCCAGCAGTGAGTTGGCGGGCGGAGGACCTTATGAAGAGACCCAGTACTTC	CASSELAGGGPYEETQYF
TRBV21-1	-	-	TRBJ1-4	TGTGCCAGATATTCGGGGGTGGTGCATGAAAAACTGTTTTTT	CARYSGVVHEKLFF